Listed here are 16 T cell receptor beta chains from one sample, sequenced in a study of blood T cell repertoires in COVID-19. Libraries were prepared by immunoSEQ multiplex PCR; TCRdb keeps only in-frame clonotypes and omits some of them. The sample contains fewer than 200,000 clones, about 88% of which appear only once. Specimen: peripheral blood. These receptors were taken from a man aged 40-50 years with active or convalescent COVID-19.

The V and J genes are TRBV6-2 or TRBV6-3 and TRBJ2-7, with 7 positions matching TRBD1. From germline, CDR1 is MNHEY and CDR2 SVGEGT. This CDR3 has 15 residues. J gave up 2 bases and V 0 bases, and 4 bases lay outside the gene matches. In DNA form, the CDR3 reads TGTGCCAGCAGTTACTCCGTCCAGGGGGCCTACGAGCAGTACTTC. It specifies CASSYSVQGAYEQYF.

CDR3 coding DNA: TGTGCCGGCACAGGGATCGGCAGCAGCTCTGGAAACACCATATATTTT. Its protein is CAGTGIGSSSGNTIYF. The chain is built from TRBV2 and TRBJ1-3, with TRBD1 as a possible D gene (6 bases). Trimming took 11 bases from V and 0 from J, leaving 20 bases between them. CDR3 size: 16 residues. The germline CDR1 and CDR2 sequences are SNHLY and FYNNEI.

The chain combines TRBV27 with TRBJ1-5; TRBD1 is a possible D gene (5 bases). Trimming pared 2 bases from V and 7 bases from J, leaving 15 bases between. Germline CDR1 is MNHEY and CDR2 is SMNVEV (reference sequence). This CDR3 has 15 amino acids. Here the CDR3 reads CASSLRGPHEQPQHF. Written as DNA, the CDR3 is TGTGCCAGCAGTTTAAGGGGCCCTCATGAACAGCCCCAGCATTTT.

V gene TRBV28 combines with J gene TRBJ1-5; maybe TRBD1 (5 bases). Trimming shortened V by 5 bases and J by 0 bases, and 14 bases separated the two germline ends. Germline loops: CDR1 MDHEN, CDR2 SYDVKM. CDR3 size: 16 residues. The CDR3 is CASSQDTGFSNQPQHF. The CDR3 nucleotides are TGTGCCAGCAGTCAGGACACAGGATTTAGCAATCAGCCCCAGCATTTT. The full variable domain, completed using reference TRBV28 and TRBJ1-5, is DVKVTQSSRYLVKRTGEKVFLECVQDMDHENMFWYRQDPGLGLRLIYFSYDVKMKEKGDIPEGYSVSREKKERFSLILESASTNQTSMYLCASSQDTGFSNQPQHFGDGTRLSIL.

V and J are TRBV7-6 and TRBJ2-7; TRBD2 aligns across 10 bases. This CDR3 contains 17 residues. Germline CDR1 reads SGHVS; CDR2 reads FNYEAQ. V shed 4 bases, J shed 5 bases, and the junction held 14 bases outside the gene matches. CDR3 sequence: CASSSSASGGAIDEQYF. CDR3 sequence (DNA): TGTGCCAGCAGCTCCTCGGCGAGCGGGGGGGCGATCGACGAGCAGTACTTC.

The count of this clone is one. This rearrangement joins TRBV12-5 to TRBJ1-6, with 11 bases that match TRBD1. Losses at the gene ends were 4 bases for V and 8 bases for J; bases not matched to a gene: 1. This CDR3 spans 14 amino acids. CDR1 is LGHNT, CDR2 FRNRAP, per germline. The CDR3 region has the DNA TGTGCTAGTGGTTGGACAGGGGGCCATTCACCCCTCCACTTT. Translating it yields CASGWTGGHSPLHF.

The gene calls are TRBV5-8 and TRBJ1-2, with a tentative D call TRBD1 (5 bases). The CDR3 spans 15 residues. Germline loops: CDR1 SGHTS, CDR2 YDEGEE. V was pared by 2 bases and J by 1 base, with 12 bases between. The CDR3 DNA reads as TGTGCCAGCAGCTTCAACCAGGGAATTAACTATGGCTACACCTTC. Translating it yields CASSFNQGINYGYTF.

J is TRBJ2-3 and V is TRBV9; the match to TRBD1 covers 8 bases. V was pared by 0 bases and J by 0 bases, with 6 bases of the junction left unmatched. This CDR3 has 17 amino acids. CDR1 is SGDLS, CDR2 YYNGEE, per germline. Here the CDR3 reads CASSVAGGGSSTDTQYF. In nucleotides, the CDR3 is TGTGCCAGCAGCGTAGCAGGGGGCGGAAGTAGCACAGATACGCAGTATTTT.

Note on this clone: The same CDR3 also results from other DNA sequences found in this sample. The chain is built from TRBV2 and TRBJ2-7, with 10 bases aligning to TRBD1. The germline V gene encodes CDR1 SNHLY and CDR2 FYNNEI. The V gene end was trimmed by 5 bases and the J gene end by 2 bases; junction bases not matched to a gene: 3. The CDR3 contains 14 residues. CDR3: CASSQGQGTYEQYF. The CDR3 DNA sequence: TGTGCCAGCAGTCAGGGACAGGGGACCTACGAGCAGTACTTC.

The chain links TRBV27 to TRBJ2-7; TRBD1 aligns across 7 bases. The CDR3 has 12 residues. Per the germline V gene, CDR1 is MNHEY and CDR2 is SMNVEV (reference sequence). V shed 5 bases and J 5 bases; nucleotides not matched to a gene: 3. DNA for the CDR3: TGTGCCAGCAGTCAACAGGGGAACGAGCAGTACTTC. This sequence encodes CASSQQGNEQYF.

The chain combines TRBV6-5 with TRBJ2-7; 12 bases map to TRBD2. Germline V gene lookup returns CDR1 MNHEY and CDR2 SVGAGI. The CDR3 is made up of 15 amino acids. Trimming removed 5 bases from V and 4 bases from J; junction bases left unmatched: 6. The CDR3 region is CASSPTSGRRYEQYF. In nucleotides, the CDR3 is TGTGCCAGCAGTCCAACTAGCGGGAGGCGGTACGAGCAGTACTTC.

The J gene is TRBJ2-6, the V gene TRBV19; D may be TRBD1 (5 bases). The CDR3 is 18 residues long. The V and J ends lost 0 bases and 0 bases respectively, with 12 bases between them. CDR1 is LNHDA, CDR2 SQIVND, per germline (reference sequence). CDR3: CASSIEGRAGSGANVLTF. The CDR3 DNA is TGTGCCAGTAGTATAGAGGGCAGGGCCGGCTCTGGGGCCAACGTCCTGACTTTC.

The chain employs TRBV4-1 and TRBJ2-7, with D unresolved. The germline CDR1 and CDR2 sequences are MGHRA and YSYEKL. This CDR3 has 14 residues. V shed 0 bases and J shed 1 base, with 7 bases lying between them. The CDR3 nucleotides are TGCGCCAGCAGCCAAGATCCCGGGTCCTACGAGCAGTACTTC. Translation: CASSQDPGSYEQYF.

The chain carries TRBV3-1 (or the pseudogene TRBV3-2) and TRBJ1-2; a possible D gene is TRBD1 (5 bases). The V end lost 5 bases, the J end lost 9 bases, and 25 bases lay between the germline ends. This CDR3 has 16 residues. Germline CDR1 LGHDT, CDR2 YNNKEL (reference sequence). CDR3 region: CASSIRGIGLGFSYTF. Written as DNA, the CDR3 is TGTGCCAGCAGCATACGGGGGATAGGTCTGGGATTTAGCTACACCTTC.

This chain joins TRBV5-1 and TRBJ1-1; 7 nucleotides agree with TRBD1. Germline CDR1 and CDR2: SGHRS and YFSETQ. With V trimmed by 4 bases and J by 11 bases, 8 bases remained unmatched. The CDR3 consists of 12 residues. The DNA for the CDR3 is TGCGCCAGCAGCCTCCAAGGACAGGAGGCTTTCTTT. It specifies CASSLQGQEAFF.

The chain employs TRBV9 and TRBJ2-3; 7 nucleotides line up with TRBD2. Germline V gene sequence: CDR1 SGDLS, CDR2 YYNGEE. Unmatched junction bases numbered 7, after V lost 3 bases and J lost 0 bases. The CDR3 sequence is 16 residues long. The CDR3 loop reads CASSARGLDSTDTQYF. CDR3 nucleotides: TGTGCCAGCAGCGCGAGAGGACTAGATAGCACAGATACGCAGTATTTT.